A single sample is the source of the 26 T cell receptor beta chains below, sequenced in a study of T cells expressing NK-cell markers (dated by TCRdb to 2020 to 2022). Receptor amplification or capture employed 5' RACE. Sequencing took place on an Illumina HiSeq 2000. Reads reprocessed by TCRdb are summarized as one entry per CDR3 protein sequence, and DNA is absent. The table for this sample records some 450,000 distinct CDR3 sequences. The biggest ten clones account for roughly 7.2% of the sample. Source material: blood T cells: a sorted CD56 or NKG2C T cell subset, CD4+ or CD8+ T cells, or bulk PBMC T cells (not recorded which). All receptors derive from a woman between 18 and 70 years old in good health.

The chain uses TRBV29-1 and TRBJ2-1. Germline assignment: CDR1 SQVTM and CDR2 ANQGSEA. The CDR3 extends over 15 amino acids. The CDR3 loop reads CSVHSDGSSYNEQFF.

The chain couples TRBV5-6 to TRBJ2-7; TCRdb picks TRBD1, but there is no DNA to check that call. Per the germline V gene, CDR1 is SGHDT and CDR2 is YYEEEE. The length of the CDR3 is 16 residues. Here the CDR3 reads CASSFSPWDPAYEQYF.

The chain is built from TRBV20-1 and TRBJ2-3. Germline-derived CDR1 and CDR2 are DFQATT and SNEGSKA (reference sequence). This CDR3 comprises 12 residues. The chain's CDR3 is CSASNLVGTQYF.

The chain links TRBV6-5 to TRBJ2-5; the TCRdb call, TRBD1, lacks DNA for checking. CDR1 and CDR2 from the germline V gene are MNHEY and SVGAGI. The CDR3 runs 15 residues. The CDR3 loop is CASSYYGQPQETQYF.

The chain uses TRBV7-9 and TRBJ1-1. The germline CDR1 and CDR2 sequences are SEHNR and FQNEAQ (reference sequence). The CDR3 extends over 15 amino acids. The CDR3 loop is CASSLETSRNTEAFF.

This rearrangement joins TRBV9 to TRBJ2-3; TCRdb selects TRBD1, and the lack of DNA leaves this call unchecked. This CDR3 contains 16 residues. The germline CDR1 and CDR2 sequences are SGDLS and YYNGEE. CDR3 protein: CASSVGGTGTTDTQYF.

The V and J genes are TRBV5-6 and TRBJ2-7; with no DNA, the TCRdb D assignment of TRBD1 cannot be verified. Germline V gene sequence: CDR1 SGHDT, CDR2 YYEEEE. This CDR3 has 15 amino acids. CDR3 region: CASSLNFRGENEQYF. Supplemented by reference TRBV5-6 and TRBJ2-7, the full variable domain reads DAGVTQSPTHLIKTRGQQVTLRCSPKSGHDTVSWYQQALGQGPQFIFQYYEEEERQRGNFPDRFSGHQFPNYSSELNVNALLLGDSALYLCASSLNFRGENEQYFGPGTRLTVT.

The chain recombines TRBV29-1 with TRBJ2-3; TCRdb calls TRBD1, which cannot be checked without DNA. In germline, CDR1 is SQVTM, CDR2 ANQGSEA. CDR3 size: 13 residues. This chain's CDR3 is CSVARGGADTQYF.

V usage is TRBV7-9 and J usage is TRBJ2-7; TCRdb lists TRBD1, though no DNA is available to test this call. Germline values: CDR1 SEHNR, CDR2 FQNEAQ (reference sequence). The CDR3 runs to 14 residues. Here the CDR3 reads CASSGRQRLYEQYF.

This chain's CDR3 is CASSHTTSGQETQYF. This chain uses TRBV4-3 with TRBJ2-5; TCRdb outputs TRBD2, but without DNA this stays unchecked. Germline loops: CDR1 LGHNA, CDR2 YSLEER. The CDR3 contains 15 residues.

V and J are TRBV3-1 and TRBJ2-5; without DNA, the TCRdb call of TRBD2 cannot be checked. The CDR3 is 16 amino acids. The germline V gene has CDR1 LGHDT and CDR2 YNNKEL (reference sequence). The CDR3 sequence: CASSRTSGEYQETQYF.

The gene calls are TRBV20-1 and TRBJ2-2; with no DNA, the TCRdb D assignment of TRBD1 cannot be verified. CDR1 DFQATT and CDR2 SNEGSKA come from the germline V gene (reference sequence). The CDR3 spans 17 residues. Here the CDR3 reads CSARDLERGGNTGELFF.

The genes are TRBV7-3 and TRBJ2-7; TCRdb gives TRBD1 as the D gene, but with no DNA this cannot be confirmed. In germline, CDR1 is SGHTA, CDR2 FQGTGA. This CDR3 contains 15 residues. CDR3: CASSLDRVNSYEQYF. The whole variable domain, filled in from reference TRBV7-3 and TRBJ2-7, reads GAGVSQTPSNKVTEKGKYVELRCDPISGHTALYWYRQSLGQGPEFLIYFQGTGAADDSGLPNDRFFAVRPEGSVSTLKIQRTERGDSAVYLCASSLDRVNSYEQYFGPGTRLTVT.

V and J are TRBV20-1 and TRBJ2-5; TCRdb's D gene call, TRBD2, goes unchecked for lack of DNA. The CDR3 has 16 residues. From germline, CDR1 is DFQATT and CDR2 SNEGSKA (reference sequence). The CDR3 loop reads CSARGSSGRSTETQYF.

The chain combines TRBV27 with TRBJ2-7; TCRdb picks TRBD2, but there is no DNA to check that call. This CDR3 has 16 amino acids. Looked up from germline, CDR1 is MNHEY and CDR2 is SMNVEV (reference sequence). The CDR3 sequence is CASCSTSSGGLYEQYF.

CDR3: CASSPPEGPHEQYF. The chain has TRBV18 and TRBJ2-7. CDR1 KGHSH and CDR2 LQKENI come from the germline V gene. This CDR3 comprises 14 residues.

The chain recombines TRBV6-2 or TRBV6-3 with TRBJ1-1. Germline V gene lookup returns CDR1 MNHEY and CDR2 SVGEGT. This CDR3 spans 12 amino acids. The CDR3 protein is CASSYPAMEAFF.

The chain is built from TRBV30 and TRBJ1-5; the TRBD1 assignment by TCRdb is unverifiable without DNA. The CDR3 contains 14 residues. Germline CDR1 is GTSNPN and CDR2 is SVGIG (reference sequence). CDR3 sequence reads: CAWSYLSGVQPQHF.

The chain links TRBV20-1 to TRBJ2-7; TCRdb's D gene call, TRBD2, goes unchecked for lack of DNA. Germline V lookup: CDR1 DFQATT, CDR2 SNEGSKA (reference sequence). This CDR3 spans 14 amino acids. This chain's CDR3 is CSAAGTSGSYEQYF.

J is TRBJ2-1 and V is TRBV29-1. The CDR3 is 12 amino acids. The germline V gene has CDR1 SQVTM and CDR2 ANQGSEA. The CDR3 is CSVYQVGNEQFF.

The chain has TRBV7-2 and TRBJ2-1; TCRdb outputs TRBD1, but without DNA this stays unchecked. The CDR3 consists of 12 residues. Germline V CDR1 and CDR2: SGHTA, FQGNSA. The CDR3 sequence is CASSNDRLEQFF.

The chain combines TRBV6-4 with TRBJ1-2; TCRdb lists TRBD1, though no DNA is available to test this call. Per germline, CDR1 MRHNA and CDR2 SNTAGT. CDR3 length: 13 residues. This CDR3 is CASSDEGNYGYTF.

The chain couples TRBV7-8 to TRBJ2-7; the TCRdb D gene call, TRBD1, has no DNA to confirm it. CDR3 length: 15 residues. Germline V gene sequence: CDR1 SGHVS, CDR2 FQNEAQ. CDR3 loop: CASSLDLTGFYEQYF.

V gene TRBV7-3 combines with J gene TRBJ2-1; the D gene TCRdb calls, TRBD1, cannot be checked with no DNA. The germline V gene encodes CDR1 SGHTA and CDR2 FQGTGA. CDR3 length: 15 amino acids. CDR3 sequence reads: CASSPGPPHYNEQFF.

The rearrangement links TRBV5-1 to TRBJ2-4; TCRdb gives TRBD1 as the D gene, but with no DNA this cannot be confirmed. This CDR3 has 14 residues. Germline values: CDR1 SGHRS, CDR2 YFSETQ. The CDR3 sequence is CASSLAVGVNIQYF.

This rearrangement joins TRBV20-1 to TRBJ2-1; TCRdb designates TRBD1, a call that cannot be tested without DNA. This CDR3 has 13 residues. CDR1 is DFQATT, CDR2 SNEGSKA, per germline (reference sequence). The CDR3 is CSAALRFSGEQFF.